This paragraph covers one T cell receptor (beta chain) sequence. The data originate from a study of cytomegalovirus exposure and HLA in healthy donors. Primers for the PCR totalled 60 Vbeta and 13 Jbeta. Generated by immunoSEQ multiplex PCR, the TCRdb table keeps only in-frame clones and is missing some. The sample has 85,000 to 100,000 clones; around 82% are singletons. Germline trimming cut 5 bases from V and 3 bases from J; bases unmatched to any gene: 5. Looked up from germline, CDR1 is MDHEN and CDR2 is SYDVKM. This CDR3 is 14 amino acids long. Sequencing used PBMCs. The sequence was collected from a man aged 35 to 55 in good health and CMV-seronegative. This chain joins TRBV28 and TRBJ2-3; 7 positions agree with TRBD1. CDR3 nucleotide sequence: TGTGCCAGCAGTAGAGGACAGGTGACAGATACGCAGTATTTT. As protein: CASSRGQVTDTQYF.